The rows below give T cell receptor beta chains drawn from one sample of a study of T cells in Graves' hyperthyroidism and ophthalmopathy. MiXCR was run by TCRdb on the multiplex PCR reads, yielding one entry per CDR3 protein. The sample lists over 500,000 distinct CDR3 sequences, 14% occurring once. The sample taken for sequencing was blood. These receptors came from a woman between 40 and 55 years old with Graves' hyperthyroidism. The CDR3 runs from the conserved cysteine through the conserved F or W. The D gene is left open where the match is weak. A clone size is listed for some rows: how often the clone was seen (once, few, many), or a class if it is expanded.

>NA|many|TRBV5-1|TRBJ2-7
CASRPPGQSYEQYF
TGCGCCAGCAGGCCCCCGGGACAATCCTACGAGCAGTACTTC
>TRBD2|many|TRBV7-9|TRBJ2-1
CASSSTGGLAGRENEQFF
TGTGCCAGCAGCTCTACCGGCGGACTAGCGGGACGAGAGAATGAGCAGTTCTTC
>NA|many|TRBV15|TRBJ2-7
CATSRDLNYEQYF
TGTGCCACCAGCAGAGATTTAAACTACGAGCAGTACTTC
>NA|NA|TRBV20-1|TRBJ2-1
CSAHSREGIYNEQFF
TGCAGTGCTCACAGCCGTGAAGGAATCTACAATGAGCAGTTCTTC
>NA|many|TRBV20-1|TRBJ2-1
CSARVNGPYNEQFF
TGCAGTGCTAGAGTTAATGGGCCCTACAATGAGCAGTTCTTC
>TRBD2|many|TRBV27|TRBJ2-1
CASSFELAGVNEQFF
TGTGCCAGCAGTTTTGAACTAGCGGGAGTCAATGAGCAGTTCTTC
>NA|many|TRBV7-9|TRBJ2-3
CASSLDFGQATQYF
TGTGCCAGCAGCTTAGATTTCGGGCAGGCGACGCAGTATTTT
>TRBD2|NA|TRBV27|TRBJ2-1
CASSVLAGVAGEQFF
TGTGCCAGCAGCGTCCTAGCGGGGGTAGCCGGTGAGCAGTTCTTC
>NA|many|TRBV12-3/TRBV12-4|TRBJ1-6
CASKQGRRYSPLHF
TGTGCCAGCAAGCAGGGTCGCCGGTATTCACCCCTCCACTTT
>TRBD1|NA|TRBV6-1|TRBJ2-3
CASSPLDRGQDTQYF
TGTGCCAGCAGCCCCCTTGACAGGGGGCAAGATACGCAGTATTTT
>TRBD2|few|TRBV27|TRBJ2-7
CASSPWTSGSRHEQYF
TGTGCCAGCAGTCCCTGGACTAGCGGGAGTCGCCACGAGCAGTACTTC
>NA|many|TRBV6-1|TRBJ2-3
CASTSRRSTDTQYF
TGTGCCAGCACTTCGAGGCGGAGCACAGATACGCAGTATTTT
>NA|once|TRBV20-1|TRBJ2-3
CSPKRDTQYF
TGCAGCCCAAAGCGGGATACGCAGTATTTT
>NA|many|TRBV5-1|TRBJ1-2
CASSPDARGQANYGYTF
TGCGCCAGCAGTCCCGACGCCCGGGGTCAAGCTAACTATGGCTACACCTTC
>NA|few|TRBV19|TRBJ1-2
CASSIGPPSNYGYTF
TGTGCCAGTAGTATAGGCCCACCATCAAACTATGGCTACACCTTC
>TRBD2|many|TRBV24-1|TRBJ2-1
CATSGSGTRNYNEQFF
TGTGCCACCAGTGGTTCCGGGACTAGAAACTACAATGAGCAGTTCTTC
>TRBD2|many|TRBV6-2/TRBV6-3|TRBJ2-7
CASRGLAGGSYEQYF
TGTGCCAGCAGGGGACTAGCGGGAGGTTCCTACGAGCAGTACTTC
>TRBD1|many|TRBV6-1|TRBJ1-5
CASSRDRGPWEVQPQHF
TGTGCCAGCAGTAGGGACAGGGGGCCCTGGGAGGTTCAGCCCCAGCATTTT
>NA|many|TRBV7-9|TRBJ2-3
CASSSDPGTQYF
TGTGCCAGCAGCTCAGACCCGGGTACGCAGTATTTT
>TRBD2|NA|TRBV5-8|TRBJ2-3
CASSLGGLGTTDTQYF
TGTGCCAGCAGCTTGGGAGGACTAGGAACCACAGATACGCAGTATTTT
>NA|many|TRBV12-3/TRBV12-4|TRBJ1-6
CASSYQPGRGKSSYNSPLHF
TGTGCCAGCAGTTACCAACCCGGACGGGGGAAAAGCTCCTATAATTCACCCCTCCACTTT
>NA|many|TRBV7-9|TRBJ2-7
CASSLDGVLNEQYF
TGTGCCAGCAGCTTAGACGGAGTTCTGAACGAGCAGTACTTC
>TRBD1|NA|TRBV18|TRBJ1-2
CASSTGEGDGYTF
TGTGCCAGCTCGACAGGGGAAGGGGATGGCTACACCTTC
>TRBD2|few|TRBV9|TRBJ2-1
CASSGLAGGRSEQFF
TGTGCCAGCAGCGGACTAGCGGGAGGGCGAAGTGAGCAGTTCTTC
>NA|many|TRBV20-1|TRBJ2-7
CSARVTESSYEQYF
TGCAGTGCTAGAGTCACAGAGAGCTCCTACGAGCAGTACTTC
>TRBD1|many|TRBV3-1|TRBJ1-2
CASSQADRGRYGYTF
TGTGCCAGCAGCCAAGCAGACAGGGGTCGGTATGGCTACACCTTC
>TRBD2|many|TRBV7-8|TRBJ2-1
CASTYSGTHEQFF
TGTGCCAGCACCTACAGCGGGACCCATGAGCAGTTCTTC
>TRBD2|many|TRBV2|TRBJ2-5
CASTRTSGSPETQYF
TGTGCCAGCACCCGGACTAGCGGGAGCCCAGAGACCCAGTACTTC